This T cell receptor beta chain came from a study of T-cell reconstitution after alpha-beta-depleted transplantation in children. CDR3 length: 14 amino acids. Germline CDR1 is SGHNT and CDR2 is YYREEE (reference sequence). The ends lost 3 bases at V and 7 bases at J; junction bases unmatched: 9. A library of TCRbeta sequences, prepared with unique molecular identifiers, was generated. TCRdb re-called the PCR reads with MiXCR, one entry per CDR3 protein. The sample includes about 540,000 distinct CDR3 sequences, approximately 16% of them seen just once. The sample was PBMCs from the stem cell graft donor, taken from the stem cell graft. This TCR derives from a human donor who donated a stem cell graft to a child with acute lymphoblastic leukemia. The gene calls are TRBV5-4 and TRBJ1-1; 7 positions match TRBD1. Written as DNA, the CDR3 is TGTGCCAGCAGCTATTACCAGGGGGGCGGTGAAGCTTTCTTT. Residues: CASSYYQGGGEAFF. Based on the CDR3 plus reference TRBV5-4 and TRBJ1-1, the full variable domain is ETGVTQSPTHLIKTRGQQVTLRCSSQSGHNTVSWYQQALGQGPQFIFQYYREEENGRGNFPPRFSGLQFPNYSSELNVNALELDDSALYLCASSYYQGGGEAFFGQGTRLTVV.